This T cell receptor (beta chain) came from a study of neurological immune-mediated disorders. Study observations and caveats: None of the CDR3 amino acid sequences in expanded clones turned up in more than one subject, which points to private repertoires in all groups. The greatest TCR clonal expansion occurred in HTLV-1-associated myelopathy and the least in multiple sclerosis, which fell below healthy controls.

This clonotype was counted ten times or more. The antigen remains undetermined. Volunteers attending a blood bank in Maryland, USA, served as healthy controls. 5'RACE generated cDNA with 10-nucleotide random UMIs. TCRdb ran MiXCR on the 5' RACE reads and lists one entry per CDR3 protein. This table has some 47,000 distinct CDR3 sequences, around 6% appearing once. The sample was CD4+ T cells from blood. The sequence was obtained from a woman between 40 and 55 years old in good health.

The CDR3 reads CASSPGRESNEQFF. For the CDR3, the DNA is TGCGCCAGCAGCCCCGGGCGGGAGTCGAATGAGCAGTTCTTC. V and J are TRBV5-1 and TRBJ2-1; 7 bases line up with TRBD2. Trimming removed 4 bases from V and 7 bases from J; junction bases left unmatched: 8. CDR1 and CDR2 (germline): SGHRS, YFSETQ. The length of the CDR3 is 14 residues.